This TCR beta chain was documented in a study of blood T cells in healthy people across ages. General observations from the study: Investigators viewed diversity estimates from one million T cells as underestimates, the study reported.

A second PCR of about 7 to 12 cycles used a sample-barcoded 5' primer and a J-beta primer mix. A template-switch adaptor with 12 random nucleotides tagged each cDNA molecule. TCRdb reprocessed the 5' RACE reads with MiXCR, giving one entry per CDR3 protein. Of 950,000 to 1,200,000 distinct CDR3 sequences listed, more than 30% were seen once; the top ten hold approximately 14%. The CDR3 spans 16 residues. CDR1 SGHTA and CDR2 FQGNSA come from the germline V gene. Trimming left V 2 bases short and J 2 bases short, with 14 bases between. This clonotype showed up just a few times. Its antigen is undetermined. Sample donors were healthy Caucasian individuals that came from Russia, aged roughly 6 to 100. PBMCs numbering at least 7 million were isolated per sample.

The TCR comes from a man between 18 and 29 years old in good health. Sequencing was done on a sample of blood. The rearrangement links TRBV7-2 to TRBJ2-3; tentatively, D is TRBD1 (5 bases). The CDR3 protein is CASSLKQGAITDTQYF. For the CDR3, the DNA is TGTGCCAGCAGCTTAAAGCAGGGCGCGATCACAGATACGCAGTATTTT.